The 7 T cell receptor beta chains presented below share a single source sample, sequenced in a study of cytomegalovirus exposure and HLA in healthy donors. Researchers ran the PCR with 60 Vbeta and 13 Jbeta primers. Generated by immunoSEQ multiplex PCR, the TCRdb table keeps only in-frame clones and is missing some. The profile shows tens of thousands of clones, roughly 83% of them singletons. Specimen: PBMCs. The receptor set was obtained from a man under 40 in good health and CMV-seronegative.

Here the CDR3 DNA reads TGTGCCAGCAGCGCCCCCGGACTAGGGCGTACGCAGTATTTT. Its translation is CASSAPGLGRTQYF. The rearrangement uses TRBV9 and TRBJ2-3; TRBD2 matches 7 bases. This CDR3 region has 14 residues. V was pared by 3 bases and J by 8 bases, with 9 bases of the junction left unmatched. Germline CDR1 is SGDLS and CDR2 is YYNGEE.

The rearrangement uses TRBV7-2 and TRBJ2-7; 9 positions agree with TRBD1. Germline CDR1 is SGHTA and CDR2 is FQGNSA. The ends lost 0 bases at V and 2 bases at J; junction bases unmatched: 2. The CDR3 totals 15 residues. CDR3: CASSLAGQGPYEQYF. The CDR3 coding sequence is TGTGCCAGCAGCTTAGCGGGACAGGGACCCTACGAGCAGTACTTC. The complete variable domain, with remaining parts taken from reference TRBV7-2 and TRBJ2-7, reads GAGVSQSPSNKVTEKGKDVELRCDPISGHTALYWYRQSLGQGLEFLIYFQGNSAPDKSGLPSDRFSAERTGGSVSTLTIQRTQQEDSAVYLCASSLAGQGPYEQYFGPGTRLTVT.

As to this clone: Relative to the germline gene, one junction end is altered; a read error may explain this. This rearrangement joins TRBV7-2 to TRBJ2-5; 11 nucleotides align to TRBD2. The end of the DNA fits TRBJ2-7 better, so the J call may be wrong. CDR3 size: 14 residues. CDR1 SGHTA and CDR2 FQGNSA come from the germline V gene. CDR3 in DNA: TGTGCCAGCAGTTTAGCGGGAGGGCCCTACGAGCAGTACTTC. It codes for CASSLAGGPYEQYF.

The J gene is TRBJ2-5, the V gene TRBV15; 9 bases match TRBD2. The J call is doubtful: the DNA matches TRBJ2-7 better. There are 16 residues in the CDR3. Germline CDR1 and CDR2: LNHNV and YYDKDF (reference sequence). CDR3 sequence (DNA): TGTGCCACCAGCGCACAGACTAGCGGCAGCTCCTACGAGCAGTACTTC. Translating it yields CATSAQTSGSSYEQYF.

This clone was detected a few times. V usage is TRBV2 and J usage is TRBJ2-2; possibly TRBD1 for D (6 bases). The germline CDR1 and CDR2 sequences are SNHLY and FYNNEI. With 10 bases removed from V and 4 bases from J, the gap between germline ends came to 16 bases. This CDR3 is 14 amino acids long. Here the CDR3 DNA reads TGTGCCATGAGGGAACAGGGTTTCACCGGGGAGCTGTTTTTT. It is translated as CAMREQGFTGELFF.

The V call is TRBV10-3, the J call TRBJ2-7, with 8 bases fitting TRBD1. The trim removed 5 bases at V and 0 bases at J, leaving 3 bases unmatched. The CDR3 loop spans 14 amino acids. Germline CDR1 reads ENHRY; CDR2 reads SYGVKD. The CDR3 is CAISRDRSSYEQYF. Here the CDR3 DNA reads TGTGCCATCAGTAGGGACAGGAGCTCCTACGAGCAGTACTTC.

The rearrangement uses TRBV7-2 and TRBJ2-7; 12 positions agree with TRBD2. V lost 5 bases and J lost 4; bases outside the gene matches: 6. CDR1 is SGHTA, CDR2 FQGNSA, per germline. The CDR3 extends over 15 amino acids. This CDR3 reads CASSPLAGGRYEQYF. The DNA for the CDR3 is TGTGCCAGCAGCCCCCTAGCGGGAGGGAGGTACGAGCAGTACTTC.